The 13 T cell receptor beta chains given below trace back to one sample, sequenced in a study of monozygotic twins with inflammatory bowel disease. TCRdb reprocessed the 5' RACE reads and stores each CDR3 protein as one record, lacking DNA. The sample table includes about 110,000 distinct CDR3 sequences. What was sequenced was blood. These receptors were collected from a human donor with ulcerative colitis or Crohn's disease, or a healthy co-twin of an affected twin (not recorded which).

The J gene is TRBJ2-2, the V gene TRBV5-1; absent DNA, TCRdb's TRBD1 call cannot be checked. Germline-derived CDR1 and CDR2 are SGHRS and YFSETQ. This CDR3 has 17 residues. The CDR3: CASSVNPGQGNTGELFF.

The chain is built from TRBV10-3 and TRBJ2-5; absent DNA, TCRdb's TRBD2 call cannot be checked. The V gene's germline CDR1 is ENHRY and CDR2 SYGVKD. The CDR3 has 14 amino acids. CDR3 sequence reads: CAISESGGRETQYF.

V usage is TRBV13 and J usage is TRBJ2-3. CDR3 length: 14 amino acids. Per the germline V gene, CDR1 is PRHDT and CDR2 is FYEKMQ (reference sequence). The CDR3 loop is CASSSRTSTDTQYF.

The chain is built from TRBV20-1 and TRBJ2-1. The CDR3 has 13 residues. The germline V gene encodes CDR1 DFQATT and CDR2 SNEGSKA (reference sequence). CDR3 sequence reads: CSARDGTYNEQFF.

The chain links TRBV6-2 or TRBV6-3 to TRBJ1-6. CDR3 length equals 13 residues. Germline V gene data show CDR1 as MNHEY and CDR2 as SVGEGT. CDR3 in amino acids: CASNPARDSPLHF.

V usage is TRBV7-9 and J usage is TRBJ2-7; TCRdb proposes TRBD2, but this gene call is untestable without DNA. Germline CDR1 and CDR2: SEHNR and FQNEAQ (reference sequence). This CDR3 contains 13 residues. This CDR3 reads CASGASGRYEQYF. Full variable domain (rest looked up from reference TRBV7-9 and TRBJ2-7): DTGVSQNPRHKITKRGQNVTFRCDPISEHNRLYWYRQTLGQGPEFLTYFQNEAQLEKSRLLSDRFSAERPKGSFSTLEIQRTEQGDSAMYLCASGASGRYEQYFGPGTRLTVT.

V usage is TRBV18 and J usage is TRBJ2-1; TCRdb's D call, TRBD1, is unchecked because there is no DNA. Germline loops: CDR1 KGHSH, CDR2 LQKENI. The CDR3 covers 16 residues. CDR3 protein: CASSPSGSHRGNEQFF.

This sequence joins TRBV6-1 and TRBJ2-5; TCRdb lists TRBD1, though no DNA is available to test this call. The CDR3 spans 12 residues. Germline loops: CDR1 MNHNS, CDR2 SASEGT. CDR3 sequence reads: CATRALQETQYF.

CDR3 sequence: CASSPPAARNTIYF. This chain links TRBV28 with TRBJ1-3; the D call from TCRdb, TRBD1, cannot be confirmed without DNA. The CDR3 is 14 residues long. Germline CDR1 is MDHEN and CDR2 is SYDVKM.

J is TRBJ2-3 and V is TRBV27. Germline-derived CDR1 and CDR2 are MNHEY and SMNVEV (reference sequence). This CDR3 spans 15 amino acids. CDR3 sequence reads: CASSSRPDSTDTQYF.

The rearrangement joins TRBV12-5 to TRBJ2-1. This CDR3 spans 16 amino acids. Germline V CDR1 and CDR2: LGHNT, FRNRAP. The CDR3 sequence: CASGLSAASSYNEQFF.

The rearrangement joins TRBV12-3 or TRBV12-4 to TRBJ2-1; TCRdb's D call, TRBD1, is unchecked because there is no DNA. This CDR3 is 15 amino acids long. The CDR3 here is CASSTDRGRRHEQFF.

The chain carries TRBV7-2 and TRBJ2-7. Germline V gene lookup returns CDR1 SGHTA and CDR2 FQGNSA. CDR3 length: 12 amino acids. Here the CDR3 reads CASSVNLYEQYF.